Listed here is a single T cell receptor (beta chain). The record originates from a study of technical replicates of blood from several donors. TCRdb keeps only in-frame clones here, not all; method: immunoSEQ multiplex PCR. The sample carries some 80,000 clones, roughly 94% recorded once. Trimming stripped 7 bases from V and 7 bases from J, with 14 bases between. The CDR3 contains 13 residues. CDR1 and CDR2 from the germline V gene are MDHEN and SYDVKM. The V and J genes are TRBV28 and TRBJ1-5; possible D gene TRBD1, 5 bases. Material: T cells isolated from PBMCs. The TCR was taken from a human donor in good health. CDR3 residues: CASTGRVGQPQHF. The DNA of the CDR3 is TGTGCCAGCACAGGCAGGGTAGGGCAGCCCCAGCATTTT. Full variable domain (missing parts from reference TRBV28 and TRBJ1-5): DVKVTQSSRYLVKRTGEKVFLECVQDMDHENMFWYRQDPGLGLRLIYFSYDVKMKEKGDIPEGYSVSREKKERFSLILESASTNQTSMYLCASTGRVGQPQHFGDGTRLSIL.